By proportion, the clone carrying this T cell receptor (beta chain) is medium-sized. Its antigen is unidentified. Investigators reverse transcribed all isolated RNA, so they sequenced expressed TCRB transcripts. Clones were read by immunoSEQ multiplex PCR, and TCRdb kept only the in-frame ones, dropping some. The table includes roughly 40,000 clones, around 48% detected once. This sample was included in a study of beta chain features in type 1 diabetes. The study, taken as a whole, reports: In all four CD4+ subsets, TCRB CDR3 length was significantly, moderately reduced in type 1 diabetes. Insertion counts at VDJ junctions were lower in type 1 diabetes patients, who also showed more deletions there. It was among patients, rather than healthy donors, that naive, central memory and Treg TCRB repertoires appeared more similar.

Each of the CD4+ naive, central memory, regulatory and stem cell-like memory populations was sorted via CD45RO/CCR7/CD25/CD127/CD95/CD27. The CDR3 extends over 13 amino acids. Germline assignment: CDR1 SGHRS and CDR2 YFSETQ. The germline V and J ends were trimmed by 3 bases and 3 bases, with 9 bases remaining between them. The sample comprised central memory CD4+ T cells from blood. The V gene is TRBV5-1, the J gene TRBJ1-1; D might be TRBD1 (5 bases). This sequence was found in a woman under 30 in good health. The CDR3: CASSWGRDTEAFF. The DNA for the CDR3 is TGCGCCAGCAGCTGGGGGAGGGACACTGAAGCTTTCTTT. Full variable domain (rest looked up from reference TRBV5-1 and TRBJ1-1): KAGVTQTPRYLIKTRGQQVTLSCSPISGHRSVSWYQQTPGQGLQFLFEYFSETQRNKGNFPGRFSGRQFSNSRSEMNVSTLELGDSALYLCASSWGRDTEAFFGQGTRLTVV.